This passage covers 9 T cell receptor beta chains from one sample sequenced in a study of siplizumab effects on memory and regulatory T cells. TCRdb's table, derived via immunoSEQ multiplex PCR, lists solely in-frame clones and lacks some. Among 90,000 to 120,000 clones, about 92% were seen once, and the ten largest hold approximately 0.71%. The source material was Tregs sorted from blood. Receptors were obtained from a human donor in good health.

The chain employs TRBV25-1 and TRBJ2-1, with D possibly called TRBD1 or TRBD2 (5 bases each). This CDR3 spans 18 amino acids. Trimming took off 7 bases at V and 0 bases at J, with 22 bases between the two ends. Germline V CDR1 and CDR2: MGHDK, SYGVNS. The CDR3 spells CASTPMVGRGSSYNEQFF. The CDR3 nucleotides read TGTGCCAGCACCCCAATGGTTGGTCGGGGCAGCTCCTACAATGAGCAGTTCTTC.

DNA of the CDR3: TGTGCCAGCAGCTTCAACAAGAACACTGAAGCTTTCTTT. This encodes CASSFNKNTEAFF. The gene calls are TRBV5-8 and TRBJ1-1; no clear D gene. The germline gives CDR1 SGHTS, CDR2 YDEGEE. With 2 bases removed from V and 1 base from J, the gap between germline ends came to 6 bases. The CDR3 is 13 amino acids.

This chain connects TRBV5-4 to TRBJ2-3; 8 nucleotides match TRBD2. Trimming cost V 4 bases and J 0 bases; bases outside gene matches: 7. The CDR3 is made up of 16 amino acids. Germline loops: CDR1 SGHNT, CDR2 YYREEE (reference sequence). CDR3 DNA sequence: TGTGCCAGCAGCCGCACTAGCGGAATCAGCACAGATACGCAGTATTTT. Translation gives CASSRTSGISTDTQYF.

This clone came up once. This CDR3 reads CASSVRAGNTDTQYF. The CDR3 DNA is TGTGCCAGCAGCGTACGGGCGGGCAACACAGATACGCAGTATTTT. The rearrangement uses TRBV9 and TRBJ2-3, with D tentatively TRBD2 (5 bases). V lost 1 base to trimming and J lost 2 bases, with 11 bases between them. CDR1 SGDLS and CDR2 YYNGEE come from the germline V gene. The CDR3 totals 15 residues.

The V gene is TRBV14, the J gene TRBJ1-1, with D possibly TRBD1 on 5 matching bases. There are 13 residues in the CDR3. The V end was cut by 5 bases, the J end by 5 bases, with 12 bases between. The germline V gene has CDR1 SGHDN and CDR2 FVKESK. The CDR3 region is CASSLTADTEAFF. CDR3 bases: TGTGCCAGCAGCTTGACAGCGGATACTGAAGCTTTCTTT.

The CDR3 DNA reads as TGTGCCAGCAGTTCCAGTTCGACAGGGAGGTATGAGCAGTACTTC. This encodes CASSSSSTGRYEQYF. This sequence joins TRBV6-6 and TRBJ2-7, with a tentative D call TRBD1 (7 bases). Per the germline V gene, CDR1 is MNHNY and CDR2 is SVGAGI (reference sequence). CDR3 length equals 15 residues. V lost 4 bases and J 7 bases, leaving 20 bases between the germline ends.

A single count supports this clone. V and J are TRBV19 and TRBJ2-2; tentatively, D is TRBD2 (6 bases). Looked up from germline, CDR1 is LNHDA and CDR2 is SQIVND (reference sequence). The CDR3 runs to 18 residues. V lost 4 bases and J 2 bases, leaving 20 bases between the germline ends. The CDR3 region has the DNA TGTGCCAGTAGTAACTCCATCTTTAGAGCGGGCAACACCGGGGAGCTGTTTTTT. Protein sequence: CASSNSIFRAGNTGELFF.

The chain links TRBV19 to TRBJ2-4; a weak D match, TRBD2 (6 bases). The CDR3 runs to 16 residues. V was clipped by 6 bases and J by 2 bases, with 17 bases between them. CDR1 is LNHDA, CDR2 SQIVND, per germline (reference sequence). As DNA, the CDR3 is TGTGCCAGTAGCAAACTAGGGACTGCTCCCAAAAACATTCAGTACTTC. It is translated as CASSKLGTAPKNIQYF.

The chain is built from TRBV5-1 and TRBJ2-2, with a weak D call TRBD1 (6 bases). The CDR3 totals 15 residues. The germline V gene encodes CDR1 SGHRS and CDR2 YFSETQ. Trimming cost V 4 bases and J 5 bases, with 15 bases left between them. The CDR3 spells CASSPGAGETGELFF. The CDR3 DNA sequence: TGCGCCAGCAGCCCCGGGGCAGGGGAAACCGGGGAGCTGTTTTTT.